The rows below give T cell receptor beta chains drawn from one sample of a study of cytomegalovirus exposure and HLA in healthy donors. The table came from immunoSEQ multiplex PCR; TCRdb's copy has only in-frame clones and leaves some out. The table lists roughly 330,000 clones, about nine tenths of them singletons. The sequenced sample was PBMCs. The receptors derive from a young woman in good health and CMV-seropositive. Both conserved end residues are part of each CDR3. The order of the fields is D gene, J gene, clone size, CDR3 length, V gene, CDR3 protein, CDR3 DNA. A D gene is named only where the DNA matches it firmly. The size of a clone is reported for some rows only, either as once, few or many, or as a class for expanded clones.

d_gene: TRBD1
j_gene: TRBJ2-5
abundance: .
len: 13
v_gene: TRBV9
CDR3aa: CASSHRGQETQYF
CDR3nt: TGTGCCAGCAGCCATAGGGGGCAGGAGACCCAGTACTTC

d_gene: TRBD1
j_gene: TRBJ2-7
abundance: once
len: 13
v_gene: TRBV29-1
CDR3aa: CSVDDDYRGEQYF
CDR3nt: TGCAGCGTTGACGATGATTACAGGGGCGAGCAGTACTTC

d_gene: TRBD2
j_gene: TRBJ2-3
abundance: .
len: 17
v_gene: TRBV14
CDR3aa: CASSQDRSGTSTDTQYF
CDR3nt: TGTGCCAGCAGCCAAGATCGTAGCGGGACTAGCACAGATACGCAGTATTTT

d_gene: .
j_gene: TRBJ1-3
abundance: .
len: 14
v_gene: TRBV27
CDR3aa: CASSLQGYGNTIYF
CDR3nt: TGTGCCAGCAGTTTACAAGGATACGGAAACACCATATATTTT

d_gene: TRBD1
j_gene: TRBJ2-1
abundance: .
len: 14
v_gene: TRBV4-3
CDR3aa: CASSRTGVNNEQFF
CDR3nt: TGCGCCAGCAGCCGGACAGGGGTCAACAATGAGCAGTTCTTC

d_gene: TRBD1
j_gene: TRBJ2-7
abundance: .
len: 14
v_gene: TRBV19
CDR3aa: CASSPGTGSYEQYF
CDR3nt: TGTGCCAGTAGTCCCGGGACAGGGAGTTACGAGCAGTACTTC

d_gene: TRBD1
j_gene: TRBJ1-4
abundance: .
len: 15
v_gene: TRBV6-6
CDR3aa: CASSYPGQGNEKLFF
CDR3nt: TGTGCCAGCAGTTACCCGGGACAGGGGAATGAAAAACTGTTTTTT

d_gene: TRBD2
j_gene: TRBJ2-1
abundance: .
len: 14
v_gene: TRBV7-7
CDR3aa: CASSLGSGGNEQFF
CDR3nt: TGTGCCAGCAGCTTAGGATCGGGGGGCAATGAGCAGTTCTTC

d_gene: .
j_gene: TRBJ1-2
abundance: .
len: 13
v_gene: TRBV30
CDR3aa: CAWYRGAVGGYTF
CDR3nt: TGTGCCTGGTATAGGGGGGCGGTTGGTGGCTACACCTTC

d_gene: TRBD2
j_gene: TRBJ2-1
abundance: .
len: 18
v_gene: TRBV11-3
CDR3aa: CASSPGLAGWYGDNEQFF
CDR3nt: TGTGCCAGCAGCCCTGGACTAGCGGGGTGGTATGGGGACAATGAGCAGTTCTTC

d_gene: .
j_gene: TRBJ2-1
abundance: .
len: 12
v_gene: TRBV7-3
CDR3aa: CASSPYGHEQFF
CDR3nt: TGTGCCAGCAGCCCATATGGCCATGAGCAGTTCTTC

d_gene: TRBD1
j_gene: TRBJ1-5
abundance: .
len: 16
v_gene: TRBV28
CDR3aa: CASRIRDRFSNQPQHF
CDR3nt: TGTGCCAGCAGAATCCGGGACAGATTTAGCAATCAGCCCCAGCATTTT

d_gene: .
j_gene: TRBJ1-2
abundance: .
len: 16
v_gene: TRBV27
CDR3aa: CASSPRTRGFNYGYTF
CDR3nt: TGTGCCAGCAGTCCCAGGACAAGGGGGTTTAACTATGGCTACACCTTC

d_gene: TRBD1
j_gene: TRBJ1-1
abundance: .
len: 14
v_gene: TRBV30
CDR3aa: CAWSPRQGATEAFF
CDR3nt: TGTGCCTGGAGTCCCCGGCAGGGGGCCACTGAAGCTTTCTTT

d_gene: .
j_gene: TRBJ1-1
abundance: once
len: 11
v_gene: TRBV19
CDR3aa: CASSIAHEAFF
CDR3nt: TGTGCCAGTAGTATAGCCCATGAAGCTTTCTTT

d_gene: TRBD1
j_gene: TRBJ1-5
abundance: .
len: 15
v_gene: TRBV28
CDR3aa: CASSPKGASNQPQHF
CDR3nt: TGTGCCAGCAGCCCAAAGGGGGCTAGTAATCAGCCCCAGCATTTT

d_gene: TRBD2
j_gene: TRBJ2-3
abundance: .
len: 14
v_gene: TRBV6-5
CDR3aa: CASSYITGGDTQYF
CDR3nt: TGTGCCAGCAGTTATATCACGGGAGGGGATACGCAGTATTTT

d_gene: .
j_gene: TRBJ1-6
abundance: few
len: 15
v_gene: TRBV9
CDR3aa: CASSPAWGYNSPLHF
CDR3nt: TGTGCCAGCAGCCCGGCGTGGGGTTATAATTCACCCCTCCACTTT

d_gene: .
j_gene: TRBJ2-7
abundance: .
len: 15
v_gene: TRBV10-1
CDR3aa: CASGTTQKGFYEQYF
CDR3nt: TGCGCCAGCGGGACGACCCAAAAGGGCTTCTACGAGCAGTACTTC

d_gene: TRBD1
j_gene: TRBJ2-7
abundance: .
len: 15
v_gene: TRBV13
CDR3aa: CASSLRDRLPYEQYF
CDR3nt: TGTGCCAGCAGCCTCCGGGACAGGCTCCCCTACGAGCAGTACTTC

d_gene: .
j_gene: TRBJ1-2
abundance: .
len: 14
v_gene: TRBV4-3
CDR3aa: CASSPATGNYGYTF
CDR3nt: TGCGCCAGCAGCCCAGCAACGGGCAACTATGGCTACACCTTC

d_gene: .
j_gene: TRBJ2-7
abundance: .
len: 12
v_gene: TRBV25-1
CDR3aa: CASSPGSYEQYF
CDR3nt: TGTGCCAGCAGTCCGGGAAGCTACGAGCAGTACTTC

d_gene: TRBD1
j_gene: TRBJ1-2
abundance: .
len: 14
v_gene: TRBV6-9
CDR3aa: CASKNTGTAYGYTF
CDR3nt: TGTGCCAGCAAGAACACCGGGACAGCATATGGCTACACCTTC

d_gene: .
j_gene: TRBJ2-3
abundance: .
len: 15
v_gene: TRBV19
CDR3aa: CASSIGSWYTDTQYF
CDR3nt: TGTGCCAGTAGTATTGGCAGTTGGTACACAGATACGCAGTATTTT

d_gene: TRBD2
j_gene: TRBJ2-1
abundance: once
len: 15
v_gene: TRBV7-2
CDR3aa: CASSLAPSGKGEQFF
CDR3nt: TGTGCCAGCAGCTTAGCGCCTAGCGGGAAGGGTGAGCAGTTCTTC

d_gene: .
j_gene: TRBJ2-2
abundance: .
len: 12
v_gene: TRBV6-6
CDR3aa: CASSFRAGELFF
CDR3nt: TGTGCCAGCAGTTTCAGGGCCGGGGAGCTGTTTTTT

d_gene: .
j_gene: TRBJ2-6
abundance: .
len: 16
v_gene: TRBV5-6
CDR3aa: CASSPPEGSGANVLTF
CDR3nt: TGTGCCAGCAGCCCGCCCGAGGGCTCTGGGGCCAACGTCCTGACTTTC

d_gene: TRBD1
j_gene: TRBJ1-5
abundance: .
len: 15
v_gene: TRBV11-2
CDR3aa: CASSPGTGIGLPQHF
CDR3nt: TGTGCCAGCAGTCCCGGGACAGGGATAGGTCTGCCCCAGCATTTT

d_gene: .
j_gene: TRBJ2-7
abundance: once
len: 13
v_gene: TRBV5-4
CDR3aa: CASSADRNYEQYF
CDR3nt: TGTGCCAGCAGCGCCGACCGGAACTACGAGCAGTACTTC

d_gene: .
j_gene: TRBJ2-1
abundance: .
len: 14
v_gene: TRBV14
CDR3aa: CASSLGTPAGEQFF
CDR3nt: TGTGCCAGCAGCCTCGGGACACCCGCAGGTGAGCAGTTCTTC

d_gene: TRBD2
j_gene: TRBJ2-5
abundance: .
len: 17
v_gene: TRBV6-1
CDR3aa: CASSELRSGGAFETQYF
CDR3nt: TGTGCCAGCAGTGAACTAAGGAGCGGGGGGGCCTTTGAGACCCAGTACTTC

d_gene: TRBD2
j_gene: TRBJ2-1
abundance: .
len: 16
v_gene: TRBV13
CDR3aa: CASSLGLAGAYNEQFF
CDR3nt: TGTGCCAGCAGCTTAGGACTAGCGGGGGCCTACAATGAGCAGTTCTTC

d_gene: TRBD1
j_gene: TRBJ2-7
abundance: .
len: 15
v_gene: TRBV6-1
CDR3aa: CASSEGTGGKDEQYF
CDR3nt: TGTGCCAGCAGTGAAGGTACAGGGGGCAAGGACGAGCAGTACTTC

d_gene: .
j_gene: TRBJ2-7
abundance: .
len: 16
v_gene: TRBV5-1
CDR3aa: CASSTRAGFRWDEQYF
CDR3nt: TGCGCCAGCAGTACGAGGGCCGGGTTCCGATGGGACGAGCAGTACTTC

d_gene: .
j_gene: TRBJ2-4
abundance: .
len: 16
v_gene: TRBV27
CDR3aa: CASSLFMGGSRNIQYF
CDR3nt: TGTGCCAGCAGTTTATTCATGGGGGGCAGCAGAAACATTCAGTACTTC

d_gene: .
j_gene: TRBJ1-1
abundance: .
len: 14
v_gene: TRBV5-1
CDR3aa: CASSLPGSYTEAFF
CDR3nt: TGCGCCAGCAGCTTGCCAGGCTCTTACACTGAAGCTTTCTTT

d_gene: .
j_gene: TRBJ2-1
abundance: .
len: 13
v_gene: TRBV5-1
CDR3aa: CASSGDRGNEQFF
CDR3nt: TGCGCCAGCAGTGGTGATCGGGGCAATGAGCAGTTCTTC

d_gene: .
j_gene: TRBJ1-3
abundance: .
len: 16
v_gene: TRBV7-2
CDR3aa: CASSLSGTNSGNTIYF
CDR3nt: TGTGCCAGCAGCTTGTCTGGGACTAACTCTGGAAACACCATATATTTT